This TCR beta chain was recovered during a study of T-cell reconstitution after alpha-beta-depleted transplantation in children. A TCRbeta library incorporating unique molecular identifiers was prepared. MiXCR was run by TCRdb on the PCR reads, yielding one entry per CDR3 protein. This table holds around 490,000 distinct CDR3 sequences, about an eighth found once. This clonotype appeared many times. The CDR3 length is 13 residues. Deletions cut 6 bases from V and 3 bases from J, with 14 bases between. Germline CDR1 DFQATT, CDR2 SNEGSKA (reference sequence). Sample: PBMCs, mostly from graft donor cells, taken 180 days after TCRalphabeta/CD19-depleted stem cell transplant. This chain uses TRBV20-1 with TRBJ1-2, with D possibly being TRBD1 (6 bases). The TCR comes from a female patient aged 2-15 years who had a stem cell transplant for aplastic anemia, so the T cells may come from the graft donor. In DNA, the CDR3 is TGCAGTGCCAGTCGGGGGGCGGACTATGGCTACACCTTC. Protein: CSASRGADYGYTF.